The 4 T cell receptor beta chains reported below all come from one sample, sequenced in a study of T cell clonotyping in hematopoietic cell transplantation. Sequencing was performed with immunoSEQ multiplex PCR; in TCRdb, only in-frame clones are kept and a portion is missing. Of 13,000 to 15,000 clones listed, over 85% are singletons. The material sequenced was PBMCs, taken 30 days after allogeneic stem cell transplant. Receptor source: a male patient between 55 and 70 years old who had an allogeneic stem cell transplant from an unrelated donor, so the T cells may come from the graft donor. Some clones in this sample may be carry-over from other donors' samples.

This clone was detected only once. This rearrangement joins TRBV7-2 to TRBJ1-2; D is perhaps TRBD1 (6 bases). Trimming left V 0 bases short and J 5 bases short, with 10 bases between. Germline V CDR1 and CDR2: SGHTA, FQGNSA. CDR3 length: 14 amino acids. The CDR3 bases are TGTGCCAGCAGCTTAGCGGGGGCTGGTTATGGCTACACCTTC. It is translated as CASSLAGAGYGYTF.

The genes are TRBV9 and TRBJ2-5; D gene unclear. V was cut by 1 base and J by 1 base, with 8 bases left in between. The germline CDR1 and CDR2 sequences are SGDLS and YYNGEE. This CDR3 region has 14 residues. In nucleotides, the CDR3 is TGTGCCAGCAGCGTAATGGGGTCCCAAGAGACCCAGTACTTC. This translates into CASSVMGSQETQYF.

The CDR3 loop reads CASSLGQLNYGYTF. The DNA for the CDR3 is TGCGCCAGCAGCTTGGGACAGCTTAACTATGGCTACACCTTC. The rearrangement uses TRBV5-1 and TRBJ1-2; tentative D call: TRBD1 (5 bases). Germline assignment: CDR1 SGHRS and CDR2 YFSETQ. This CDR3 region has 14 residues. Trimming cost V 0 bases and J 1 base, with 7 bases left between them.

This chain joins TRBV11-3 and TRBJ2-5; 13 bases are shared with TRBD2. This CDR3 is built from 15 residues. From germline, CDR1 is SGHNT and CDR2 YENEEA. V dropped 2 bases and J dropped 5; count of bases not matched to a gene: 2. CDR3 region: CASSLSGLAGETQYF. The CDR3 DNA sequence: TGTGCCAGCAGCTTATCGGGACTAGCGGGGGAGACCCAGTACTTC.